This TCR beta chain stems from a study of shared clonotypes between healthy human individuals. Sequenced by immunoSEQ multiplex PCR; TCRdb stores in-frame clones only, minus some. Altogether 1.6 million or so clones are present, 96% being singletons, with the ten largest covering roughly 1.1%. This clone was seen just once. The sequenced sample consisted of naive CD4+ T cells sorted from blood. This sample's subset: CD45RA+ positively selected. This clonotype originated in a man between 25 and 39 years old in good health.

The CDR3 loop reads CASSAVRGYNEQFF. In DNA, the CDR3 is TGCGCCAGCAGCGCAGTTAGGGGATACAATGAGCAGTTCTTC. This chain uses TRBV10-1 with TRBJ2-1, with TRBD1 as a possible D gene (5 bases). CDR3 length: 14 residues. V lost 6 bases and J lost 4, with 13 bases in between. CDR1 and CDR2 from the germline V gene are WNHNN and SYGVQD (reference sequence).